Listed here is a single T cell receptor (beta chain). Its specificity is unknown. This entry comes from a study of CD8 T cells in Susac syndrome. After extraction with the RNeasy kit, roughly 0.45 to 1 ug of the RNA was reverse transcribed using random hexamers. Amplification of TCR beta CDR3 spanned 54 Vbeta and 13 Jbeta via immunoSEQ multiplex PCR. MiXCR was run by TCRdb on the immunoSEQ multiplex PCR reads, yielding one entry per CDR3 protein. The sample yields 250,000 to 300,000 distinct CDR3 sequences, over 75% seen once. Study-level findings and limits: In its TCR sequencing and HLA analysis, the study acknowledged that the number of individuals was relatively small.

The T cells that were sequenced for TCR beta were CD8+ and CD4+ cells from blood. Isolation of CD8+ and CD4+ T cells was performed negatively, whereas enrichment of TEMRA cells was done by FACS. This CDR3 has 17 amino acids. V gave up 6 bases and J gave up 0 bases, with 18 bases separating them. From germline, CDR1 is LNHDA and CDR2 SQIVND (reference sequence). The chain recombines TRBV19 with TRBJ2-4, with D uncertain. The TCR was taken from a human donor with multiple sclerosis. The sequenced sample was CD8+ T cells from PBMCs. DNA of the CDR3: TGTGCCAGTAGCCGCCTGACTTCCATACTAGCCAAAAACATTCAGTACTTC. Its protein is CASSRLTSILAKNIQYF.